This T cell receptor (beta chain) was captured in a study of PD-L1 blockade in urothelial cancer. Study details: Most of the 29 patients were males with bladder-origin urothelial cancer. Median T cell yield per blood sample was more than 120,000 cells. Once treatment had started, blood was analyzed at 3 weeks (second dose) and again at 6 weeks.

CDR1 is MRHNA, CDR2 SNTAGT, per germline. CDR3 length equals 14 residues. J was trimmed by 5 bases and V by 5 bases; bases with no gene match: 6. Sequencing used immunoSEQ multiplex PCR; TCRdb keeps in-frame clones, though not all of them. The table has some 30,000 clones, around nine tenths seen once. This specimen consisted of PBMCs, obtained around atezolizumab (anti-PD-L1) treatment. The source of this sequence is a man aged 45-65 years with urothelial cancer. The V and J genes are TRBV6-4 and TRBJ2-5; 9 bases map to TRBD2. The CDR3 reads CASSPLAGGETQYF. CDR3 bases: TGTGCCAGCAGTCCGCTGGCGGGGGGGGAGACCCAGTACTTC.